Detailed here is one T cell receptor (beta chain). There are 16 residues in the CDR3. Trimming removed 3 bases from V and 1 base from J, with 13 bases in between. The germline V gene encodes CDR1 MDHEN and CDR2 SYDVKM. This entry belongs to a study of control samples from healthy donors and cancer patients. Assay: immunoSEQ multiplex PCR; the TCRdb copy retains only in-frame clones and omits some. This table holds under 70,000 clones, about 90% found once. The sequence was obtained from a man aged 55 to 70 with head and neck cancer. Sequenced material: PBMCs. The chain has TRBV28 and TRBJ2-1, with D maybe TRBD1 (6 bases). The CDR3 loop is CASSFRGRLSYNEQFF. CDR3 nucleotides: TGTGCCAGCAGTTTCAGGGGACGACTTTCCTACAATGAGCAGTTCTTC.